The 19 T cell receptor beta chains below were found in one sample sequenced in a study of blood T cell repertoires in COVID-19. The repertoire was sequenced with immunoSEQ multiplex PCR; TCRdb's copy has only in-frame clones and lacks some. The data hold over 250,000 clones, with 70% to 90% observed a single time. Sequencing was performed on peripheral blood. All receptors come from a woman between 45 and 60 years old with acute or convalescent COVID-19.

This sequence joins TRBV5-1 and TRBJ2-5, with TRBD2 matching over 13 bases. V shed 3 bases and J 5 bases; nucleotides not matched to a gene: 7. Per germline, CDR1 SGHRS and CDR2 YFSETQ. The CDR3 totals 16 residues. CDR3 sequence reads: CASSSRTSGSSETQYF. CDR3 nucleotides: TGCGCCAGCAGCTCCCGGACTAGCGGGAGCTCGGAGACCCAGTACTTC.

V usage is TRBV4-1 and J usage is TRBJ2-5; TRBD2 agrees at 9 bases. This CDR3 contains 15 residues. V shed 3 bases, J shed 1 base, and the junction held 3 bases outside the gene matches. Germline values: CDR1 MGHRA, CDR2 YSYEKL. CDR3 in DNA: TGCGCCAGCAGCCAGCCGACTAGCGGCCAAGAGACCCAGTACTTC. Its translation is CASSQPTSGQETQYF.

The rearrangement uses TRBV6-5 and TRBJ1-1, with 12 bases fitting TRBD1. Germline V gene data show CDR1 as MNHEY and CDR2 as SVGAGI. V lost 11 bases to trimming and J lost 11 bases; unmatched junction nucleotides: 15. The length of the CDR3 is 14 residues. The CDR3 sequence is CASSPGQGALWAFF. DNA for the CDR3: TGTGCCTCATCCCCGGGACAGGGGGCTCTTTGGGCTTTCTTT.

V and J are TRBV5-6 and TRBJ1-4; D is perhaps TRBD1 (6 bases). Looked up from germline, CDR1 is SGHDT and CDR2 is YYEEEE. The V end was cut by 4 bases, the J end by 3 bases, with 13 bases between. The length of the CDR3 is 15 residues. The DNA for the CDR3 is TGTGCCAGCAGCGTACGACAGGCTGCTAATGAAAAACTGTTTTTT. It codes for CASSVRQAANEKLFF.

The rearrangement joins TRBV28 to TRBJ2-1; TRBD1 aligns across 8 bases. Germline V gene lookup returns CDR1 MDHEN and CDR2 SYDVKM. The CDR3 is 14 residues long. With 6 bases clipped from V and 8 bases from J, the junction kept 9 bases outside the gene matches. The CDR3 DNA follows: TGTGCCAGCAGCCCGAGGACAGGGATCGATGAGCAGTTCTTC. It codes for CASSPRTGIDEQFF.

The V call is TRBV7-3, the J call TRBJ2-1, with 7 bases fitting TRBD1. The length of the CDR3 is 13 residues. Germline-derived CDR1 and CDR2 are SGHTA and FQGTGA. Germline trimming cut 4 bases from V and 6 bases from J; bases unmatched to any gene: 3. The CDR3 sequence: CASSSDRSNEQFF. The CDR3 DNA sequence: TGTGCCAGCAGCTCGGACAGGTCCAATGAGCAGTTCTTC.

The chain's CDR3 is CASTDRGDNEAFF. The CDR3 region has the DNA TGTGCCAGTACTGACAGGGGGGACAATGAAGCTTTCTTT. This chain connects TRBV19 to TRBJ1-1; 9 nucleotides match TRBD1. J gave up 7 bases and V 7 bases, and 7 bases lay outside the gene matches. The CDR3 runs 13 residues. The germline gives CDR1 LNHDA, CDR2 SQIVND (reference sequence).

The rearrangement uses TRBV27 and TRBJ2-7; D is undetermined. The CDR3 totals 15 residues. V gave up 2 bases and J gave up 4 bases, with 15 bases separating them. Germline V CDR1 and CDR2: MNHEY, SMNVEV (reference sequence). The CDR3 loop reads CASSLTTAVFYEQYF. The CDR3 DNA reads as TGTGCCAGCAGTTTAACGACGGCGGTGTTTTACGAGCAGTACTTC.

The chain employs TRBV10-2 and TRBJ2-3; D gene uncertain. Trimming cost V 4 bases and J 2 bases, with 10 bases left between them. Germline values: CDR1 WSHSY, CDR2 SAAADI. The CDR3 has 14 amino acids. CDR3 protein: CASSVGSYTDTQYF. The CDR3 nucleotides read TGCGCCAGCAGTGTGGGCAGCTACACAGATACGCAGTATTTT.

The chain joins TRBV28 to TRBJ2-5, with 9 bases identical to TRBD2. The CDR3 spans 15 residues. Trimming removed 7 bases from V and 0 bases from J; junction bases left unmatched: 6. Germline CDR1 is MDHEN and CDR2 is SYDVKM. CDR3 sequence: CASKSAGGYQETQYF. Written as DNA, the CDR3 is TGTGCCAGCAAATCGGCGGGGGGGTACCAAGAGACCCAGTACTTC.

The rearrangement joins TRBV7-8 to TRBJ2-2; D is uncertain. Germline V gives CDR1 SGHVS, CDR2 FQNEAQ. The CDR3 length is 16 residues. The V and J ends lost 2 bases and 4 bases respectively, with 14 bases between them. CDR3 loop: CASSLLRDTSTGELFF. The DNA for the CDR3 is TGTGCCAGCAGCTTACTACGCGATACGAGCACCGGGGAGCTGTTTTTT.

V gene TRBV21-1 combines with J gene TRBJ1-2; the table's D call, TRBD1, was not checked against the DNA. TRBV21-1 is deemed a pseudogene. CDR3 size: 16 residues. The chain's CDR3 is CASSKRAGGEGYGYTF. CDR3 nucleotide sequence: TGTGCCAGCAGCAAACGGGCAGGGGGCGAGGGCTATGGCTACACCTTC.

CDR3 sequence (DNA): TGTGCCAGCAGCTTCCGGGACAGTTACACCGGGGAGCTGTTTTTT. It yields the protein CASSFRDSYTGELFF. V is TRBV5-4 and J is TRBJ2-2; 7 bases agree with TRBD1. Germline CDR1 SGHNT, CDR2 YYREEE (reference sequence). V was clipped by 2 bases and J by 3 bases; unmatched bases: 4. This CDR3 spans 15 amino acids.

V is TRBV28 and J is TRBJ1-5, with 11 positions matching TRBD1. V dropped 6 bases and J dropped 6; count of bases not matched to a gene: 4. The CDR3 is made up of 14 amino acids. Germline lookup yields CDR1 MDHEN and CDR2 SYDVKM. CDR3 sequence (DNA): TGTGCCAGCAGGGAGGACAGGGGGCTTCAGCCCCAGCATTTT. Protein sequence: CASREDRGLQPQHF. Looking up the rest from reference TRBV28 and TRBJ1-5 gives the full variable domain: DVKVTQSSRYLVKRTGEKVFLECVQDMDHENMFWYRQDPGLGLRLIYFSYDVKMKEKGDIPEGYSVSREKKERFSLILESASTNQTSMYLCASREDRGLQPQHFGDGTRLSIL.

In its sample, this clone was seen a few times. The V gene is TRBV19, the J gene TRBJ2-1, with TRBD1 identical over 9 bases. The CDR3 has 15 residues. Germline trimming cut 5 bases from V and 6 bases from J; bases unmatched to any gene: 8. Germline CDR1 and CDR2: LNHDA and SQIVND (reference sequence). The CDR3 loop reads CASSEPRTGVNEQFF. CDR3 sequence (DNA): TGTGCCAGTAGTGAACCAAGGACAGGGGTCAATGAGCAGTTCTTC.

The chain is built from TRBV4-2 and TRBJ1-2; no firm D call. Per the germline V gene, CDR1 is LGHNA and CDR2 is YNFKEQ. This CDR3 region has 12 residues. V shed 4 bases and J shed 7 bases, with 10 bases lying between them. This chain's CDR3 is CASSPASGGYTF. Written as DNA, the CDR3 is TGTGCCAGCAGCCCAGCTAGTGGTGGCTACACCTTC.

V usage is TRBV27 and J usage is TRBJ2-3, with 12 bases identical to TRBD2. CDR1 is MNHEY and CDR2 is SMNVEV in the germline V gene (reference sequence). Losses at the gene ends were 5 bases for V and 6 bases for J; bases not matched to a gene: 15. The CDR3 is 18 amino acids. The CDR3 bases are TGTGCCAGCAGTCCACCCCCCGGCCTAGCGGGAGGGAGCGATACGCAGTATTTT. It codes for CASSPPPGLAGGSDTQYF.

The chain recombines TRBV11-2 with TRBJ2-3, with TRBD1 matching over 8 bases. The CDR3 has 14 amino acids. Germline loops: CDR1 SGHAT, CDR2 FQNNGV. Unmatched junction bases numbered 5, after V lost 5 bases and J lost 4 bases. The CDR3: CASSVGTGPDTQYF. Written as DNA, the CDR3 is TGTGCCAGCAGCGTGGGGACAGGTCCAGATACGCAGTATTTT.

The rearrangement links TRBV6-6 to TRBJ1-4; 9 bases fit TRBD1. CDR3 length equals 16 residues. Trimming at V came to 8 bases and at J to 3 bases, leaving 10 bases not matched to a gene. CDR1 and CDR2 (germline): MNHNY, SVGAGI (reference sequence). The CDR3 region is CASRDRAGGANEKLFF. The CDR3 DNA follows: TGTGCCAGCCGGGACAGGGCCGGGGGGGCTAATGAAAAACTGTTTTTT.